Shown below are 24 T cell receptor beta chains from a single sample sequenced in a study of identical twins. TCRdb called the 5' RACE reads again in MiXCR, with one record for every CDR3 protein. Of 400,000 to 500,000 distinct CDR3 sequences in the sample, around a sixth were seen once. Sequencing input: naive T cells sorted from blood. The receptors shown here come from a man in his fifties in good health.

Details on this clonotype: A single base separates this from a much larger clone, so it may be a read error. The chain recombines TRBV11-1 with TRBJ2-1; 12 bases match TRBD2. With V trimmed by 4 bases and J by 5 bases, 15 bases remained unmatched. The CDR3 has 19 amino acids. Germline V lookup: CDR1 SGHAT, CDR2 FQDESV (reference sequence). The CDR3 protein is CASSSRLAGVLVRHNEQFF. In DNA form, the CDR3 reads TGTGCCAGCAGCTCTAGACTAGCGGGGGTTCTCGTCAGGCACAATGAGCAGTTCTTC. Combining the CDR3 with reference TRBV11-1 and TRBJ2-1 gives the whole variable domain EAEVAQSPRYKITEKSQAVAFWCDPISGHATLYWYRQILGQGPELLVQFQDESVVDDSQLPKDRFSAERLKGVDSTLKIQPAELGDSAMYLCASSSRLAGVLVRHNEQFFGPGTRLTVL.

In this sample, this clonotype turned up a few times. The genes are TRBV20-1 and TRBJ2-5, with 7 bases lining up with TRBD2. V shed 6 bases, J shed 7 bases, and the junction held 17 bases outside the gene matches. Germline CDR1 and CDR2: DFQATT and SNEGSKA (reference sequence). The CDR3 sequence is 15 residues long. In nucleotides, the CDR3 is TGCAGTGCGCCGAGCCCCCCGGGGGGATCGGGGACCCAGTACTTC. Its translation: CSAPSPPGGSGTQYF.

The CDR3 DNA is TGCAGCGTTGGCCCCAACGGGGGGGCCCCACAAGAGACCCAGTACTTC. Translated: CSVGPNGGAPQETQYF. The V gene is TRBV29-1, the J gene TRBJ2-5; TRBD2 agrees at 8 bases. Trimming cost V 4 bases and J 2 bases; bases outside gene matches: 12. Per germline, CDR1 SQVTM and CDR2 ANQGSEA. CDR3 length equals 16 residues.

The V and J genes are TRBV20-1 and TRBJ1-2; tentative D call: TRBD1 (5 bases). The V gene lost 7 bases and the J gene lost 7 bases, with 16 bases spanning the gap. Germline CDR1 DFQATT, CDR2 SNEGSKA (reference sequence). The CDR3 runs to 12 residues. In DNA form, the CDR3 reads TGCAGTGTCTGGGGGAGTGTCGGTGGCTACACCTTC. The encoded protein is CSVWGSVGGYTF.

The chain links TRBV12-3 or TRBV12-4 to TRBJ2-7, with TRBD1 as a possible D gene (5 bases). There are 17 residues in the CDR3. The V end lost 6 bases, the J end lost 7 bases, and 28 bases lay between the germline ends. In DNA, the CDR3 is TGTGCCAGCAGCATAACACGGGTTTCAGGGCTTGTAGGGGAGCAGTACTTC. Amino acids: CASSITRVSGLVGEQYF.

This clonotype has at least ten counts. The rearrangement joins TRBV6-5 to TRBJ2-1; D not resolved. V was clipped by 0 bases and J by 0 bases, with 6 bases between them. The CDR3 is 15 amino acids. Germline CDR1 reads MNHEY; CDR2 reads SVGAGI. CDR3 nucleotides: TGTGCCAGCAGTTACTCGGCGAGCTCCTACAATGAGCAGTTCTTC. It specifies CASSYSASSYNEQFF.

CDR3 amino acids: CASSVDDSNQPQHF. The CDR3 coding sequence is TGTGCCAGCAGTGTTGACGATAGCAATCAGCCCCAGCATTTT. The chain employs TRBV12-3 or TRBV12-4 and TRBJ1-5; D gene ambiguous. V was cut by 5 bases and J by 0 bases, with 8 bases left in between. The CDR3 is made up of 14 amino acids.

In this sample, this clonotype turned up a few times. The chain carries TRBV5-5 and TRBJ2-5; 7 bases are shared with TRBD2. With 4 bases clipped from V and 2 bases from J, the junction kept 5 bases outside the gene matches. CDR3 size: 14 residues. Germline lookup yields CDR1 SGHKS and CDR2 YYEKEE (reference sequence). CDR3 amino acids: CASSPGLLQETQYF. The DNA of the CDR3 is TGTGCCAGCAGCCCGGGACTATTACAAGAGACCCAGTACTTC.

Comment on this clonotype: Germline is not matched at one junction end, which may reflect a read error. The rearrangement uses TRBV5-1 and TRBJ1-1; 8 bases match TRBD1. The germline gives CDR1 SGHRS, CDR2 YFSETQ. This CDR3 is built from 13 residues. CDR3 DNA: TGCGCCAGCAGCCAAGGACAGGGCCAGCGAGGACAATTT. Amino acids: CASSQGQGQRGQF.

The chain couples TRBV5-4 to TRBJ2-5; a possible D gene is TRBD1 (5 bases). CDR3 length: 15 amino acids. CDR1 is SGHNT, CDR2 YYREEE, per germline (reference sequence). Trimming left V 2 bases short and J 4 bases short, with 15 bases between. CDR3 loop: CASSFMQGAIETQYF. The CDR3 DNA reads as TGTGCCAGCAGCTTCATGCAGGGTGCGATAGAGACCCAGTACTTC. The full variable domain, rest sourced from reference TRBV5-4 and TRBJ2-5, is ETGVTQSPTHLIKTRGQQVTLRCSSQSGHNTVSWYQQALGQGPQFIFQYYREEENGRGNFPPRFSGLQFPNYSSELNVNALELDDSALYLCASSFMQGAIETQYFGPGTRLLVL.

At least ten counts were recorded for this clonotype. The V gene is TRBV6-2 or TRBV6-3, the J gene TRBJ2-5, with D hard to call. Germline CDR1 is MNHEY and CDR2 is SVGEGT. V lost 6 bases, J lost 4 bases, and 9 bases lay in between. The CDR3 covers 12 residues. Written as DNA, the CDR3 is TGTGCCAGCAGCTCCAGAGGAGAGACCCAGTACTTC. Translation: CASSSRGETQYF.

This clonotype came up many times. V is TRBV4-2 and J is TRBJ2-1; 7 bases align to TRBD1. Germline V gives CDR1 LGHNA, CDR2 YNFKEQ. V shed 5 bases, J shed 3 bases, and the junction held 4 bases outside the gene matches. The CDR3 contains 14 residues. CDR3 nucleotide sequence: TGTGCCAGCAGCGCTCGGGACAGCTACAATGAGCAGTTCTTC. It yields the protein CASSARDSYNEQFF.

This clonotype was seen a few times. The J gene is TRBJ1-5, the V gene TRBV19; D is ambiguous. The CDR3 length is 13 residues. V shed 9 bases and J shed 3 bases, with 12 bases lying between them. Germline V gives CDR1 LNHDA, CDR2 SQIVND (reference sequence). The CDR3: CASHRENNQPQHF. CDR3 sequence (DNA): TGTGCCAGCCACCGGGAAAACAATCAGCCCCAGCATTTT. Filled out from reference TRBV19 and TRBJ1-5, the complete variable domain reads DGGITQSPKYLFRKEGQNVTLSCEQNLNHDAMYWYRQDPGQGLRLIYYSQIVNDFQKGDIAEGYSVSREKKESFPLTVTSAQKNPTAFYLCASHRENNQPQHFGDGTRLSIL.

The rearrangement uses TRBV21-1 and TRBJ2-1; the table's D call TRBD2 went unverified against the DNA. TRBV21-1 is annotated as a pseudogene. This CDR3 has 17 amino acids. The CDR3 bases are TGTGCCAGCAGCAAAGGACTAGCGGGGTCTTCCTACAATGAGCAGTTCTTC. Protein: CASSKGLAGSSYNEQFF.

CDR3 amino acids: CASSGLGTSGPDTQYF. The CDR3 DNA follows: TGTGCCAGCAGTGGTTTGGGGACTAGCGGGCCAGATACGCAGTATTTT. The chain combines TRBV27 with TRBJ2-3, with 12 positions matching TRBD2. The V gene's germline CDR1 is MNHEY and CDR2 SMNVEV (reference sequence). This CDR3 has 16 amino acids. After removal of 5 bases from V and 4 bases from J, the junction contained 7 bases not matched to a gene.

The genes are TRBV5-1 and TRBJ2-7, with TRBD1 as a possible D gene (6 bases). Germline assignment: CDR1 SGHRS and CDR2 YFSETQ. Trimming took off 1 base at V and 2 bases at J, with 10 bases between the two ends. This CDR3 spans 14 amino acids. CDR3 nucleotides: TGCGCCAGCAGCTTGCAAGAGGGGGCCTACGAGCAGTACTTC. Translating it yields CASSLQEGAYEQYF.

At least ten counts were recorded for this clonotype. The rearrangement uses TRBV5-6 and TRBJ1-6, with TRBD1 matching over 7 bases. V was pared by 3 bases and J by 6 bases, with 9 bases of the junction left unmatched. Looked up from germline, CDR1 is SGHDT and CDR2 is YYEEEE. CDR3 length equals 16 residues. The CDR3 reads CASSYYGQDGNSPLHF. DNA for the CDR3: TGTGCCAGCAGCTACTACGGACAGGACGGTAATTCACCCCTCCACTTT.

The rearrangement uses TRBV6-1 and TRBJ1-2; TRBD1 agrees at 7 bases. With V trimmed by 8 bases and J by 4 bases, 7 bases remained unmatched. This CDR3 is 13 amino acids long. Germline V gives CDR1 MNHNS, CDR2 SASEGT. The CDR3 spells CASRPTGSYGYTF. The CDR3, as DNA: TGTGCCAGCCGCCCGACAGGGAGCTATGGCTACACCTTC.

V gene TRBV5-1 combines with J gene TRBJ1-1; 7 nucleotides line up with TRBD1. CDR1 is SGHRS and CDR2 is YFSETQ in the germline V gene. The CDR3 runs to 17 residues. J was trimmed by 0 bases and V by 0 bases; bases with no gene match: 8. The CDR3 coding sequence is TGCGCCAGCAGCTTGGGGCTAGGGACAGTGATGAACACTGAAGCTTTCTTT. Translating gives CASSLGLGTVMNTEAFF.

The chain combines TRBV29-1 with TRBJ2-5, with D perhaps assigned TRBD1 or TRBD2 (5 bases each). The J call may be incorrect, as the DNA end agrees better with TRBJ2-1. The CDR3 is made up of 11 amino acids. The germline V gene encodes CDR1 SQVTM and CDR2 ANQGSEA. The chain's CDR3 is CSVGPRETQFF. DNA for the CDR3: TGCAGCGTTGGTCCCAGGGAGACCCAGTTCTTC.

The V call is TRBV25-1, the J call TRBJ2-5; the match to TRBD1 covers 7 bases. The CDR3 spans 14 residues. V was pared by 5 bases and J by 9 bases, with 12 bases of the junction left unmatched. The V gene's germline CDR1 is MGHDK and CDR2 SYGVNS. The CDR3 coding sequence is TGTGCCAGCAGTAGCGGAAACCTCCAGGGGGCCCAGTACTTC. This codes for CASSSGNLQGAQYF.

This clonotype was seen more than once but under ten times. The gene calls are TRBV12-3 or TRBV12-4 and TRBJ1-6; perhaps TRBD1 as D (5 bases). The CDR3 spans 14 residues. V was trimmed by 4 bases and J by 7 bases, leaving 11 bases between them. CDR3 in amino acids: CASSSGRKNSPLHF. The CDR3 coding sequence is TGTGCCAGCAGTTCGGGACGGAAGAATTCACCCCTCCACTTT.

This clonotype occurred a few times. The gene calls are TRBV5-1 and TRBJ1-4; no clear D. This CDR3 has 16 amino acids. The germline V gene encodes CDR1 SGHRS and CDR2 YFSETQ. V was cut by 0 bases and J by 3 bases, with 12 bases left in between. The CDR3: CASSLALGSSNEKLFF. CDR3 nucleotides: TGCGCCAGCAGCTTGGCCCTCGGCAGCTCTAATGAAAAACTGTTTTTT.

To note about this clonotype: A much larger clonotype is one base distant, so this may be a read error. The gene calls are TRBV5-1 and TRBJ2-6; the match to TRBD1 covers 8 bases. The CDR3 is made up of 17 amino acids. Germline CDR1 is SGHRS and CDR2 is YFSETQ. CDR3 bases: TGCGCCAGCAGCTCCGGGACAGGAAACTCTGGGCCCAACGTCCTGACTTTC. Translated: CASSSGTGNSGPNVLTF. The whole variable domain, remainder taken from reference TRBV5-1 and TRBJ2-6, is KAGVTQTPRYLIKTRGQQVTLSCSPISGHRSVSWYQQTPGQGLQFLFEYFSETQRNKGNFPGRFSGRQFSNSRSEMNVSTLELGDSALYLCASSSGTGNSGPNVLTFGAGSRLTVL.